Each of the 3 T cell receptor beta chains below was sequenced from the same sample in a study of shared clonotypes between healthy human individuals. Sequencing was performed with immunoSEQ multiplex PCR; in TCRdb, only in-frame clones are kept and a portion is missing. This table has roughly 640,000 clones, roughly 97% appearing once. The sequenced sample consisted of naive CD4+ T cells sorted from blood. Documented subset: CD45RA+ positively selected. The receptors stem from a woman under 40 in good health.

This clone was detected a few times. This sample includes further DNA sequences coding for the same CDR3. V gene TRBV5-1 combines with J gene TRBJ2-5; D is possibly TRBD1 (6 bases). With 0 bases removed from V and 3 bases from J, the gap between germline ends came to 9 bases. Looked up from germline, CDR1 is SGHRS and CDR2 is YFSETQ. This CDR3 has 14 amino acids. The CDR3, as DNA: TGCGCCAGCAGCTTGGTGGCAGGGGAAGAGACCCAGTACTTC. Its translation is CASSLVAGEETQYF.

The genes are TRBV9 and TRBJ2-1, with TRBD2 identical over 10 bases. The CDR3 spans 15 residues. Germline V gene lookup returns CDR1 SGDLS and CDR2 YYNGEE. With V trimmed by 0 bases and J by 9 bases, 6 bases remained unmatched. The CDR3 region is CASSVESSGSLEQFF. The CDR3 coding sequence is TGTGCCAGCAGCGTAGAGTCTAGCGGGAGTCTTGAGCAGTTCTTC.

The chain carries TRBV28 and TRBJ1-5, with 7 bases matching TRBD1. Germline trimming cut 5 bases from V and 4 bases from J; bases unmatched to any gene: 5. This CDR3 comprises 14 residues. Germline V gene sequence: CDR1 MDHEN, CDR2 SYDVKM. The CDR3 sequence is CASSRGQRNQPQHF. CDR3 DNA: TGTGCCAGCAGTCGGGGACAGAGAAATCAGCCCCAGCATTTT.